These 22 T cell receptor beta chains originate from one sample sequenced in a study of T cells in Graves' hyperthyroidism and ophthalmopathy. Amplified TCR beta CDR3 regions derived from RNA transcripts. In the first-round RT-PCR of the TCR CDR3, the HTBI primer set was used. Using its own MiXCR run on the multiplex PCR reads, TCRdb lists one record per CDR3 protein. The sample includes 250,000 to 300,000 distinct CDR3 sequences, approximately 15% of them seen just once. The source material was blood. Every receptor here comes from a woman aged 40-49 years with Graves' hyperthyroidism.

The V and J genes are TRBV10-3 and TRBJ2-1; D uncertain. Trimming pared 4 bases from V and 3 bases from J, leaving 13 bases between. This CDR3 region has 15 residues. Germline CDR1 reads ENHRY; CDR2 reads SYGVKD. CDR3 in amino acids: CAISATELGYNEQFF. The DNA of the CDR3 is TGTGCCATCAGTGCCACGGAATTGGGCTACAATGAGCAGTTCTTC.

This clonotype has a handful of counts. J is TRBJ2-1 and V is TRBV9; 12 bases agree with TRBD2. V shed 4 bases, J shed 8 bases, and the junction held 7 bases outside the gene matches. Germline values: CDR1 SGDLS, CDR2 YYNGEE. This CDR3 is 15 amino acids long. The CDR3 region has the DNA TGTGCCAGCAGCCCGCTAGCGGGAGGGATCGATGAGCAGTTCTTC. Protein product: CASSPLAGGIDEQFF.

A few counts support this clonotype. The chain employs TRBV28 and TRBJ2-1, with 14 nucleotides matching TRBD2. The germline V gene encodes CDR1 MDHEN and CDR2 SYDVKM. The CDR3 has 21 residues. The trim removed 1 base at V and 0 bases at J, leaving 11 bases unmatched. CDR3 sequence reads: CASSLSGLAGGRKASYNEQFF. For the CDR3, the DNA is TGTGCCAGCAGTTTATCAGGACTAGCGGGAGGAAGAAAAGCCTCCTACAATGAGCAGTTCTTC.

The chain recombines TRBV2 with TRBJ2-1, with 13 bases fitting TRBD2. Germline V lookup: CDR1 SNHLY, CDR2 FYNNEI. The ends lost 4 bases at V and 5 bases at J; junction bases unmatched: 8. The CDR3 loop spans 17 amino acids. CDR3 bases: TGTGCCAGCAGTGCCTCCGGGACTAGCGGGACGAACAATGAGCAGTTCTTC. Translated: CASSASGTSGTNNEQFF.

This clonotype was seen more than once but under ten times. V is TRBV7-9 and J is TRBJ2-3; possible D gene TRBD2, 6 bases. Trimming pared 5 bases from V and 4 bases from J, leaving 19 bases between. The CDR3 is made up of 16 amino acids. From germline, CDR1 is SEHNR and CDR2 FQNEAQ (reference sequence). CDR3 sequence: CASSRPQGLRADTQYF. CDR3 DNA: TGTGCCAGCAGCCGCCCGCAGGGACTGCGCGCAGATACGCAGTATTTT.

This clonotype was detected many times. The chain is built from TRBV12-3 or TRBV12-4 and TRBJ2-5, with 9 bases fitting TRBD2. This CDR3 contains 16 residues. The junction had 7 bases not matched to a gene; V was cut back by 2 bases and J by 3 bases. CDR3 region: CASSLRSLAGKETQYF. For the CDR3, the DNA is TGTGCCAGCAGTTTACGGAGTCTAGCGGGAAAAGAGACCCAGTACTTC.

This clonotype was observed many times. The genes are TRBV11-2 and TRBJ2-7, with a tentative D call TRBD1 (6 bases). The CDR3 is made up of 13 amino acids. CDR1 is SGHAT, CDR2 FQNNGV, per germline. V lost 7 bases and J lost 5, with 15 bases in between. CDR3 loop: CASTLPEGDEQYF. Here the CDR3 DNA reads TGTGCCAGCACCCTACCCGAGGGGGACGAGCAGTACTTC.

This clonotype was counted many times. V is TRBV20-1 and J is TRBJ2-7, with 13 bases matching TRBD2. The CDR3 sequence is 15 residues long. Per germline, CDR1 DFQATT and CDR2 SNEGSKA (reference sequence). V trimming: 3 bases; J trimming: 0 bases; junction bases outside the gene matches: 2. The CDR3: CSARWTSGSSYEQYF. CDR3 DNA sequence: TGCAGTGCTAGGTGGACTAGCGGGAGCTCCTACGAGCAGTACTTC.

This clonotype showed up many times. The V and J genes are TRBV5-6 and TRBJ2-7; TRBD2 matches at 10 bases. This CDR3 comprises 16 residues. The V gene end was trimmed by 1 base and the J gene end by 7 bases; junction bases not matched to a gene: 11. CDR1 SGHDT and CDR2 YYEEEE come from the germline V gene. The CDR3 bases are TGTGCCAGCAGCTTGACAGGGACTAGCGCCGCCTTAGAGCAGTACTTC. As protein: CASSLTGTSAALEQYF.

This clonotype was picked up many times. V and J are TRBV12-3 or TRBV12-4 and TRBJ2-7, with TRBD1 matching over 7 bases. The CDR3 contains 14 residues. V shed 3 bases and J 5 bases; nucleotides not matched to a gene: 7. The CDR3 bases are TGTGCCAGCAGTTTGAGGGGGCGCGTACACGAGCAGTACTTC. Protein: CASSLRGRVHEQYF.

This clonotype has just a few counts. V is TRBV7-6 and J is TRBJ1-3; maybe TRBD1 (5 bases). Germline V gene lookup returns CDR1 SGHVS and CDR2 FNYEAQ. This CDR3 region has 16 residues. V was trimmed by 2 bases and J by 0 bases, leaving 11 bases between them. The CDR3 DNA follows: TGTGCCAGCAGCTTAAGGGGTCCTCCCTCTGGAAACACCATATATTTT. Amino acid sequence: CASSLRGPPSGNTIYF.

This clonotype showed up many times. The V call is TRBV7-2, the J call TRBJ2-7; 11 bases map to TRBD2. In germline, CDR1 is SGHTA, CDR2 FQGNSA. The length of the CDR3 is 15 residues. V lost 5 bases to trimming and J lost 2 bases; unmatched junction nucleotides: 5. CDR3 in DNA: TGTGCCAGCAGCATCGGACTAGCGGGTACCTACGAGCAGTACTTC. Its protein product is CASSIGLAGTYEQYF.

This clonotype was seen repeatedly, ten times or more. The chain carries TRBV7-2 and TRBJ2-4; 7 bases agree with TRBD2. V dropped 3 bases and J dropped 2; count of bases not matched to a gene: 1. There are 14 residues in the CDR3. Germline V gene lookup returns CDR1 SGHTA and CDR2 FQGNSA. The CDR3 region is CASSLGGTKNIQYF. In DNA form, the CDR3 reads TGTGCCAGCAGCTTGGGGGGGACCAAAAACATTCAGTACTTC.

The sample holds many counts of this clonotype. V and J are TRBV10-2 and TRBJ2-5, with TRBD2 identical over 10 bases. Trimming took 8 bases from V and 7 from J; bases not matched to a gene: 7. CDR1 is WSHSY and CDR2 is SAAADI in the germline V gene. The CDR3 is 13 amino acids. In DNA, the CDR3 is TGCGCCAGCGGGCTAGCGGGAGACGGGACCCAGTACTTC. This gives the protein CASGLAGDGTQYF.

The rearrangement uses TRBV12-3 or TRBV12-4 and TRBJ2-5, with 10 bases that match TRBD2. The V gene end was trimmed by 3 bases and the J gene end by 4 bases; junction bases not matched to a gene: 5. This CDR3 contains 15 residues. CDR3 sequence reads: CASSFLASGRETQYF. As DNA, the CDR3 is TGTGCCAGCAGTTTTTTGGCTAGCGGGAGAGAGACCCAGTACTTC.

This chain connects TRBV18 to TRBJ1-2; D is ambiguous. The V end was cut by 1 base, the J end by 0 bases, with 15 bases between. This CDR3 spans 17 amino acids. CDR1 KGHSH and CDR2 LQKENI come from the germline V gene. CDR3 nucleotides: TGTGCCAGCTCACCACTCTCGCGGCAGCAAACTAACTATGGCTACACCTTC. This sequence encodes CASSPLSRQQTNYGYTF.

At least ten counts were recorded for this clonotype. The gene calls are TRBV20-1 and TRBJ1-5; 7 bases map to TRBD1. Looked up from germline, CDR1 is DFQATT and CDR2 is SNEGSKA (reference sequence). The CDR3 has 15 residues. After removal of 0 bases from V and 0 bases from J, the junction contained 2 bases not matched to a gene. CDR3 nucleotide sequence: TGCAGTGCTAGAGACACAGGGGATAGCAATCAGCCCCAGCATTTT. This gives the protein CSARDTGDSNQPQHF.

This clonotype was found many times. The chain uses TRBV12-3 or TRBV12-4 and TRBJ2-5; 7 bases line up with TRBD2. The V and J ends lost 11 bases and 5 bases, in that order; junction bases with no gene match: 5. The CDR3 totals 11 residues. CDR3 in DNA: TGTGCCTTCGGGAGGTCTGAGACCCAGTACTTC. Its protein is CAFGRSETQYF.

Here the CDR3 DNA reads TGTGCCAGCAGTTACCGAGTAGCGACCGAGACCCAGTACTTC. Translating it yields CASSYRVATETQYF. The chain is built from TRBV12-3 or TRBV12-4 and TRBJ2-5; tentative D call: TRBD2 (5 bases). Trimming took off 4 bases at V and 5 bases at J, with 14 bases between the two ends. The CDR3 length is 14 residues.

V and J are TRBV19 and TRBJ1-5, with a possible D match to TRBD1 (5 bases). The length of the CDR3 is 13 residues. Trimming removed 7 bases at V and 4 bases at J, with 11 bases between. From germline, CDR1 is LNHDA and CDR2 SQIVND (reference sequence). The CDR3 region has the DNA TGTGCCAGTACCCAGGGCCAGAATCAGCCCCAGCATTTT. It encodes CASTQGQNQPQHF. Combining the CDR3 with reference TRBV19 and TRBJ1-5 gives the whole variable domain DGGITQSPKYLFRKEGQNVTLSCEQNLNHDAMYWYRQDPGQGLRLIYYSQIVNDFQKGDIAEGYSVSREKKESFPLTVTSAQKNPTAFYLCASTQGQNQPQHFGDGTRLSIL.

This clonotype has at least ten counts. The CDR3 loop is CASSQDHLVDVYNEQFF. The CDR3 DNA reads as TGTGCCAGCAGCCAAGATCACCTAGTCGATGTGTACAATGAGCAGTTCTTC. The chain joins TRBV3-1 to TRBJ2-1; D uncertain. The CDR3 consists of 17 residues. V shed 0 bases and J shed 4 bases, with 16 bases lying between them. The germline V gene has CDR1 LGHDT and CDR2 YNNKEL (reference sequence).

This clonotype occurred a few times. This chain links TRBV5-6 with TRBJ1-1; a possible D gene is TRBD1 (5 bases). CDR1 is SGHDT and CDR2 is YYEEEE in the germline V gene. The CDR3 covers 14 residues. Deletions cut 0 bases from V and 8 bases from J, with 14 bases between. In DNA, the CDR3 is TGTGCCAGCAGCTTGGGGTGGGGCGACAGCGAAGCTTTCTTT. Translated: CASSLGWGDSEAFF.